This T cell receptor (beta chain) was captured by sequencing in a study of blood T cell repertoires in COVID-19. CDR3 length equals 15 residues. V lost 5 bases and J lost 1; bases outside the gene matches: 6. The germline V gene encodes CDR1 SGHDN and CDR2 FVKESK. TCRdb's table, derived via immunoSEQ multiplex PCR, lists solely in-frame clones and lacks some. The profile shows about 110,000 clones, around nine tenths of them singletons. This sequence was found in a woman aged 50 to 65 with acute or convalescent COVID-19. V is TRBV14 and J is TRBJ1-1, with TRBD1 matching over 8 bases. The specimen sequenced was peripheral blood. The DNA for the CDR3 is TGTGCCAGCAGCTTCCAGGGGGCCGCGAACACTGAAGCTTTCTTT. The encoded protein is CASSFQGAANTEAFF. Looking up the rest from reference TRBV14 and TRBJ1-1 gives the full variable domain: EAGVTQFPSHSVIEKGQTVTLRCDPISGHDNLYWYRRVMGKEIKFLLHFVKESKQDESGMPNNRFLAERTGGTYSTLKVQPAELEDSGVYFCASSFQGAANTEAFFGQGTRLTVV.